Following are 9 T cell receptor beta chains from one sample sequenced in a study of T cell changes during pregnancy in multiple sclerosis. Using immunoSEQ multiplex PCR, the repertoire was profiled, and TCRdb retains in-frame clones only, with some absent. The sample lists approximately 88,000 clones, 85% to 95% occurring once. The sample was peripheral blood, taken in the third trimester of pregnancy. These receptor sequences come from a female donor with multiple sclerosis, enrolled in a pregnancy study.

The J gene is TRBJ2-3, the V gene TRBV6-1; maybe TRBD2 (5 bases). Trimming cost V 10 bases and J 2 bases, with 16 bases left between them. The CDR3 is made up of 14 amino acids. From germline, CDR1 is MNHNS and CDR2 SASEGT. The CDR3 here is CAILRGWTTDTQYF. The CDR3 coding sequence is TGTGCCATTCTCCGAGGGTGGACCACAGATACGCAGTATTTT.

The rearrangement joins TRBV5-4 to TRBJ2-7, with 9 positions matching TRBD2. V lost 3 bases and J lost 3; bases outside the gene matches: 4. The CDR3 covers 14 residues. Germline assignment: CDR1 SGHNT and CDR2 YYREEE (reference sequence). The CDR3 is CASSSTSGRYEQYF. The CDR3, as DNA: TGTGCCAGCAGCTCGACTAGCGGACGCTACGAGCAGTACTTC.

The chain uses TRBV9 and TRBJ2-7, with 10 bases identical to TRBD2. CDR3 length: 16 amino acids. With 6 bases clipped from V and 5 bases from J, the junction kept 14 bases outside the gene matches. CDR1 SGDLS and CDR2 YYNGEE come from the germline V gene. CDR3: CASTKGGSGRVHEQYF. Written as DNA, the CDR3 is TGTGCCAGCACCAAGGGAGGGAGCGGGAGGGTGCACGAGCAGTACTTC.

The chain has TRBV30 and TRBJ2-5, with D uncertain. The CDR3 runs 11 residues. Between the trimmed V and J ends, which lost 7 bases and 5 bases, there was a span of 11 bases. Germline V gene data show CDR1 as GTSNPN and CDR2 as SVGIG (reference sequence). CDR3 nucleotide sequence: TGTGCCTTGTTCACTTGGGAGACCCAGTACTTC. Protein sequence: CALFTWETQYF.

V usage is TRBV7-9 and J usage is TRBJ2-7; no clear D. Trimming pared 2 bases from V and 3 bases from J, leaving 5 bases between. The germline V gene has CDR1 SEHNR and CDR2 FQNEAQ (reference sequence). The CDR3 is 12 residues long. CDR3 nucleotides: TGTGCCAGCAGCTTACAGGACTACGAGCAGTACTTC. It codes for CASSLQDYEQYF.

This chain's CDR3 is CASSESANTEAFF. Here the CDR3 DNA reads TGCGCCAGCAGTGAGTCGGCGAACACTGAAGCTTTCTTT. The V call is TRBV10-1, the J call TRBJ1-1; D call uncertain. The CDR3 has 13 residues. From germline, CDR1 is WNHNN and CDR2 SYGVQD (reference sequence). V gave up 0 bases and J gave up 1 base, with 3 bases separating them.

The J gene is TRBJ2-3, the V gene TRBV12-5, with a tentative D call TRBD2 (6 bases). V dropped 0 bases and J dropped 1 base, with 14 bases sitting between them. There are 17 residues in the CDR3. The V gene's germline CDR1 is LGHNT and CDR2 FRNRAP. CDR3 protein: CASGLVISGVGTDTQYF. Here the CDR3 DNA reads TGTGCTAGTGGTTTGGTAATCTCGGGAGTTGGCACAGATACGCAGTATTTT.

The V gene is TRBV5-5, the J gene TRBJ2-7; weak D call: TRBD1 (7 bases). This CDR3 region has 14 residues. CDR1 and CDR2 (germline): SGHKS, YYEKEE (reference sequence). V shed 0 bases and J shed 4 bases, with 11 bases lying between them. The CDR3: CASSLAAGGYEQYF. CDR3 DNA: TGTGCCAGCAGCTTGGCGGCAGGGGGGTACGAGCAGTACTTC.

The chain joins TRBV7-2 to TRBJ2-1, with 15 positions matching TRBD2. Trimming took 1 base from V and 5 from J; bases not matched to a gene: 9. The CDR3 totals 19 residues. CDR1 and CDR2 (germline): SGHTA, FQGNSA. The CDR3 DNA is TGTGCCAGCAGCTTAGGGGGACTAGCGGGAGGAGGGGGCCACAATGAGCAGTTCTTC. Amino acids: CASSLGGLAGGGGHNEQFF.